This TCR beta chain was captured by sequencing in a study of identical twins. This clonotype has a handful of counts. TCRdb re-analysed the 5' RACE reads in MiXCR, keeping a single row per CDR3 protein. Of 400,000 to 500,000 distinct CDR3 sequences in the sample, approximately 17% were seen once. The CDR3 has 11 residues. CDR1 and CDR2 from the germline V gene are MNHEY and SVGEGT. V trimming: 6 bases; J trimming: 15 bases; junction bases outside the gene matches: 8. This chain links TRBV6-2 or TRBV6-3 with TRBJ1-5; 7 nucleotides agree with TRBD1. The clonotype originates from a man aged 45-65 years in good health. The sample taken for sequencing was naive T cells sorted from blood. In DNA, the CDR3 is TGTGCCAGCAGCTCGACAGGGCCAACGCATTTT. It yields the protein CASSSTGPTHF.